Below are 21 T cell receptor beta chains sequenced from a single sample in a study of blood T cells in healthy people across ages. The second PCR ran roughly 6 to 12 cycles with a sample-barcoded 5' primer and J-beta primers. TCRdb called the 5' RACE reads again in MiXCR, with one record for every CDR3 protein. The sample has about 680,000 distinct CDR3 sequences, roughly 49% seen once. The sample taken for sequencing was blood. These receptors all stem from an older woman in good health.

In this sample, this clonotype turned up a few times. This chain joins TRBV20-1 and TRBJ2-5, with 8 bases that match TRBD1. Germline CDR1 and CDR2: DFQATT and SNEGSKA (reference sequence). CDR3 length equals 14 residues. The V and J ends lost 8 bases and 1 base, in that order; junction bases with no gene match: 9. CDR3 coding DNA: TGCAGTCCAATCCATCAGGGGGCCCAAGAGACCCAGTACTTC. Amino acid sequence: CSPIHQGAQETQYF.

This chain joins TRBV7-9 and TRBJ2-4; maybe TRBD2 (6 bases). The J call may be wrong; the DNA end is better matched by TRBJ2-7. Germline loops: CDR1 SEHNR, CDR2 FQNEAQ (reference sequence). CDR3 length: 14 residues. CDR3 nucleotides: TGTGCCAGCAGCCAAGGGACTGGGATCCGCGAGCAGTACTTC. It is translated as CASSQGTGIREQYF.

J is TRBJ1-1 and V is TRBV4-3; 7 nucleotides align to TRBD1. V was pared by 4 bases and J by 3 bases, with 11 bases of the junction left unmatched. There are 16 residues in the CDR3. CDR1 and CDR2 (germline): LGHNA, YSLEER. The CDR3: CASSLSYGTAYTEAFF. CDR3 nucleotide sequence: TGCGCCAGCAGCCTCAGCTACGGGACAGCCTACACTGAAGCTTTCTTT.

This clonotype was seen only a few times. The V call is TRBV10-3, the J call TRBJ2-6; 7 bases are a match to TRBD2. CDR1 and CDR2 (germline): ENHRY, SYGVKD. V was pared by 4 bases and J by 0 bases, with 0 bases of the junction left unmatched. The CDR3 sequence is 15 residues long. CDR3 loop: CAISAGGSGANVLTF. The CDR3 DNA sequence: TGTGCCATCAGTGCGGGGGGCTCTGGGGCCAACGTCCTGACTTTC.

CDR3 DNA sequence: TGTGCCAGCTCACCACGGCGGGAGGTCTCCTACAAGCAGTACTTC. It is translated as CASSPRREVSYKQYF. This chain connects TRBV18 to TRBJ2-5; TRBD2 aligns across 8 bases. The CDR3 is made up of 15 amino acids. V was clipped by 1 base and J by 11 bases; unmatched bases: 12. Germline-derived CDR1 and CDR2 are KGHSH and LQKENI.

CDR3 residues: CSVVGTSGSGETQYF. CDR3 bases: TGCAGCGTTGTGGGGACTAGCGGGAGTGGGGAGACCCAGTACTTC. The chain has TRBV29-1 and TRBJ2-4, with 14 nucleotides matching TRBD2. The tail of the sequence fits TRBJ2-5 better, so the J call may be wrong. CDR1 is SQVTM, CDR2 ANQGSEA, per germline. The CDR3 has 15 amino acids.

This chain joins TRBV7-9 and TRBJ2-1; 7 bases are shared with TRBD2. Germline V gene data show CDR1 as SEHNR and CDR2 as FQNEAQ (reference sequence). The CDR3 runs 17 residues. V trimming: 3 bases; J trimming: 6 bases; junction bases outside the gene matches: 14. In DNA form, the CDR3 reads TGTGCCAGCAGCTTCCGGGGATGGGGGAGGGCCGCCAATGAGCAGTTCTTC. Translation gives CASSFRGWGRAANEQFF.

The chain carries TRBV15 and TRBJ2-3; 7 bases agree with TRBD2. The germline gives CDR1 LNHNV, CDR2 YYDKDF (reference sequence). CDR3 length equals 15 residues. J lost 9 bases, V lost 1 base, and 10 bases had no gene match. The chain's CDR3 is CATSRGDGMGGTQYF. The CDR3 DNA is TGTGCCACCAGCAGAGGGGACGGAATGGGGGGGACGCAGTATTTT.

The chain recombines TRBV24-1 with TRBJ2-7; 7 bases line up with TRBD1. Germline V gene data show CDR1 as KGHDR and CDR2 as SFDVKD. The CDR3 sequence is 14 residues long. The V segment lost 7 bases and the J segment 2 bases; nucleotides outside the gene matches: 7. The CDR3 coding sequence is TGTGCCACCAGCCGGGACAGAGAGCCCTACGAGCAGTACTTC. Its protein product is CATSRDREPYEQYF.

This clonotype appeared many times. The rearrangement joins TRBV29-1 to TRBJ2-5, with TRBD2 as a possible D gene (5 bases). Germline assignment: CDR1 SQVTM and CDR2 ANQGSEA. V dropped 7 bases and J dropped 5 bases, with 14 bases sitting between them. This CDR3 has 12 residues. The CDR3 coding sequence is TGCAGCGGGGAGAGAACCGGGGAGACCCAGTACTTC. Residues: CSGERTGETQYF. Full variable domain (missing parts from reference TRBV29-1 and TRBJ2-5): SAVISQKPSRDICQRGTSLTIQCQVDSQVTMMFWYRQQPGQSLTLIATANQGSEATYESGFVIDKFPISRPNLTFSTLTVSNMSPEDSSIYLCSGERTGETQYFGPGTRLLVL.

The V call is TRBV3-1, the J call TRBJ2-1; TRBD2 might be the D (6 bases). The CDR3 is 15 residues long. CDR1 LGHDT and CDR2 YNNKEL come from the germline V gene (reference sequence). V was clipped by 4 bases and J by 4 bases, with 14 bases between them. The CDR3 coding sequence is TGTGCCAGCAGCCGACGGGAGCTACGATACAATGAGCAGTTCTTC. This codes for CASSRRELRYNEQFF.

This clonotype has only a few counts. The chain employs TRBV7-6 and TRBJ2-2; D assignment may be TRBD1 or TRBD2 (5 bases each). The CDR3 runs to 16 residues. Between the trimmed V and J ends, which lost 5 bases and 5 bases, there was a span of 18 bases. CDR1 and CDR2 from the germline V gene are SGHVS and FNYEAQ. The CDR3 DNA sequence: TGTGCCAGCAGCCTAGAGGGGCAAGCGAGGACCGGGGAGCTGTTTTTT. Translating gives CASSLEGQARTGELFF. Full variable domain (rest looked up from reference TRBV7-6 and TRBJ2-2): GAGVSQSPRYKVTKRGQDVALRCDPISGHVSLYWYRQALGQGPEFLTYFNYEAQQDKSGLPNDRFSAERPEGSISTLTIQRTEQRDSAMYRCASSLEGQARTGELFFGEGSRLTVL.

The chain carries TRBV27 and TRBJ2-5, with 7 bases identical to TRBD1. The J call is uncertain, as TRBJ2-7 better fits the DNA end. Germline CDR1 MNHEY, CDR2 SMNVEV (reference sequence). The CDR3 length is 15 residues. The CDR3 region is CASSPTGARSVEQYF. CDR3 DNA: TGTGCCAGCAGTCCAACAGGGGCAAGGTCGGTCGAGCAGTACTTC.

This clonotype was found a few times. This chain uses TRBV29-1 with TRBJ2-3; D gene unclear. The germline gives CDR1 SQVTM, CDR2 ANQGSEA. The CDR3 sequence is 13 residues long. V was clipped by 5 bases and J by 0 bases, with 9 bases between them. DNA for the CDR3: TGCAGCGTTCAAGGACGTAGCACAGATACGCAGTATTTT. Its protein product is CSVQGRSTDTQYF.

This clonotype is a singleton in its sample. As DNA, the CDR3 is TGTGCCAGCTCACCACGCCGACACCTCGCCCATGAGCAGTTCTTC. The encoded protein is CASSPRRHLAHEQFF. The chain recombines TRBV18 with TRBJ2-1; D ambiguous. From germline, CDR1 is KGHSH and CDR2 LQKENI. V lost 1 base and J lost 8, with 15 bases in between. The CDR3 is 15 amino acids.

This chain connects TRBV18 to TRBJ2-1; 13 nucleotides align to TRBD2. The germline gives CDR1 KGHSH, CDR2 LQKENI. Trimming removed 0 bases from V and 13 bases from J; junction bases left unmatched: 9. The CDR3 length is 16 residues. The CDR3 nucleotides are TGTGCCAGCTCACCACCCGGACTAGCGGGAGACGGGACCCAGTTCTTC. Protein product: CASSPPGLAGDGTQFF. Full variable domain (remainder filled in from reference TRBV18 and TRBJ2-1): NAGVMQNPRHLVRRRGQEARLRCSPMKGHSHVYWYRQLPEEGLKFMVYLQKENIIDESGMPKERFSAEFPKEGPSILRIQQVVRGDSAAYFCASSPPGLAGDGTQFFGPGTRLTVL.

The rearrangement joins TRBV7-3 to TRBJ2-2, with 13 bases matching TRBD2. The CDR3 extends over 14 amino acids. The germline gives CDR1 SGHTA, CDR2 FQGTGA. After removal of 6 bases from V and 7 bases from J, the junction contained 2 bases not matched to a gene. CDR3 sequence reads: CASRGTSGIGELFF. The DNA of the CDR3 is TGTGCCAGCAGGGGGACTAGCGGGATCGGGGAGCTGTTTTTT.

The sample holds one count of this clonotype. The chain links TRBV16 to TRBJ1-2; perhaps TRBD1 as D (6 bases). With 3 bases removed from V and 4 bases from J, the gap between germline ends came to 15 bases. The V gene's germline CDR1 is KGHSY and CDR2 FQNENV. This CDR3 spans 15 amino acids. CDR3 in amino acids: CASSQLLGASYGYTF. DNA of the CDR3: TGTGCCAGCAGCCAGTTGCTGGGGGCCAGCTATGGCTACACCTTC.

V usage is TRBV20-1 and J usage is TRBJ1-6, with 7 bases matching TRBD1. The CDR3 sequence is 13 residues long. V shed 6 bases, J shed 9 bases, and the junction held 8 bases outside the gene matches. The germline gives CDR1 DFQATT, CDR2 SNEGSKA (reference sequence). The DNA for the CDR3 is TGCAGTGCCCCGACAGGGAAAGCTTCACCCCTCCACTTT. It specifies CSAPTGKASPLHF.

The V call is TRBV20-1, the J call TRBJ2-3; the D is unclear. Germline CDR1 reads DFQATT; CDR2 reads SNEGSKA (reference sequence). The CDR3 sequence is 13 residues long. V lost 5 bases and J 4 bases, leaving 13 bases between the germline ends. The CDR3 DNA sequence: TGCAGTGCTCGAAACCAGGCGTCAGATACGCAGTATTTT. This codes for CSARNQASDTQYF.

This chain joins TRBV7-2 and TRBJ1-1; TRBD1 matches 7 bases. V dropped 5 bases and J dropped 1; count of bases not matched to a gene: 4. Germline V lookup: CDR1 SGHTA, CDR2 FQGNSA. There are 14 residues in the CDR3. DNA for the CDR3: TGTGCCAGCAGCAAAACAGGGGAGAACACTGAAGCTTTCTTT. Protein product: CASSKTGENTEAFF.